The 10 T cell receptor beta chains given below trace back to one sample, sequenced in a study of post-analysis software for immune sequencing data. Findings and limits, study-wide: The five TRBV segments detected at higher frequency in patients than in controls included TRBV5-6, TRBV5-1 and TRBV20-1.

Prepared TCR beta cDNA libraries contained unique molecular identifiers. TCRdb re-derived calls from the PCR reads in MiXCR, one entry per CDR3 protein. Of roughly 800,000 distinct CDR3 sequences in the sample, about 57% were seen once. No cognate antigen is known for these TCRs. Source material: blood. All receptors come from a girl aged 5-17 years with multiple sclerosis.

The rearrangement links TRBV12-3 or TRBV12-4 to TRBJ1-5, with D possibly being TRBD1 (5 bases). This CDR3 spans 15 amino acids. Trimming left V 6 bases short and J 3 bases short, with 15 bases between. The CDR3 region is CASSPGQELNQPQHF. Written as DNA, the CDR3 is TGTGCCAGCAGCCCCGGACAAGAACTCAATCAGCCCCAGCATTTT.

With respect to this clonotype: The junction and the germline gene differ at one end; a read error may be behind it. The J gene is TRBJ2-1, the V gene TRBV6-1, with 8 bases matching TRBD2. CDR3 size: 14 residues. Germline V gene sequence: CDR1 MNHNS, CDR2 SASEGT. Here the CDR3 DNA reads TGTGCCAGCAGGCCGGGACTAGGATACAATAAGCAGTTCTTC. Translating it yields CASRPGLGYNKQFF.

The V gene is TRBV7-4, the J gene TRBJ1-1; no firm D call. This CDR3 is built from 11 residues. The V gene's germline CDR1 is SGHVT and CDR2 SQSDAQ. V lost 5 bases and J lost 3, with 4 bases in between. The CDR3 loop is CASSQYTEAFF. The CDR3 DNA reads as TGTGCCAGCAGCCAATACACTGAAGCTTTCTTT. Full variable domain (remainder filled in from reference TRBV7-4 and TRBJ1-1): GAGVSQSPRYKVAKRGRDVALRCDSISGHVTLYWYRQTLGQGSEVLTYSQSDAQRDKSGRPSGRFSAERPERSVSTLKIQRTEQGDSAVYLCASSQYTEAFFGQGTRLTVV.

This chain uses TRBV5-1 with TRBJ2-5; 9 bases match TRBD1. This CDR3 contains 15 residues. Germline loops: CDR1 SGHRS, CDR2 YFSETQ. Trimming took 4 bases from V and 2 from J; bases not matched to a gene: 6. The CDR3, as DNA: TGCGCCAGCAGCACCGGGACAGGGAGGCAAGAGACCCAGTACTTC. Amino acid sequence: CASSTGTGRQETQYF.

This clonotype turned up a few times. The rearrangement joins TRBV20-1 to TRBJ2-4, with TRBD1 matching over 9 bases. Trimming at V came to 4 bases and at J to 12 bases, leaving 7 bases not matched to a gene. Per germline, CDR1 DFQATT and CDR2 SNEGSKA (reference sequence). This CDR3 spans 12 amino acids. The CDR3: CSAILRGQGQYF. In DNA, the CDR3 is TGCAGTGCTATCCTACGGGGACAGGGTCAGTACTTC.

The rearrangement uses TRBV2 and TRBJ1-5; possible D gene TRBD1, 5 bases. Trimming took 6 bases from V and 5 from J, leaving 20 bases between them. The germline gives CDR1 SNHLY, CDR2 FYNNEI. There are 16 residues in the CDR3. The CDR3 region is CASRTPGDIAYQPQHF. In DNA, the CDR3 is TGTGCCAGCAGGACGCCGGGGGATATAGCTTATCAGCCCCAGCATTTT.

V usage is TRBV29-1 and J usage is TRBJ2-3; D uncertain. With 1 base removed from V and 0 bases from J, the gap between germline ends came to 14 bases. Germline V gene lookup returns CDR1 SQVTM and CDR2 ANQGSEA. The CDR3 has 16 amino acids. The CDR3 bases are TGCAGCGTTGAAGGGGGATCTCGCTTGAGCACAGATACGCAGTATTTT. Translation: CSVEGGSRLSTDTQYF.

The chain recombines TRBV29-1 with TRBJ2-1, with D possibly TRBD2 on 6 matching bases. The CDR3 totals 16 residues. The V and J ends lost 6 bases and 2 bases respectively, with 20 bases between them. Germline V gene lookup returns CDR1 SQVTM and CDR2 ANQGSEA. The CDR3 protein is CSVNRAGSGTYNEQFF. CDR3 DNA sequence: TGCAGCGTAAATAGAGCCGGTAGCGGCACCTACAATGAGCAGTTCTTC.

This clonotype was observed a few times. This rearrangement joins TRBV5-1 to TRBJ2-1; D tentatively reads TRBD1 or TRBD2 (5 bases each). Germline values: CDR1 SGHRS, CDR2 YFSETQ. Trimming removed 4 bases from V and 5 bases from J, with 19 bases in between. This CDR3 spans 16 amino acids. The DNA of the CDR3 is TGCGCCAGCAGCCCCAGAGCGGACACCACGCACAATGAGCAGTTCTTC. It is translated as CASSPRADTTHNEQFF. The entire variable domain, with the rest obtained from reference TRBV5-1 and TRBJ2-1, is as follows: KAGVTQTPRYLIKTRGQQVTLSCSPISGHRSVSWYQQTPGQGLQFLFEYFSETQRNKGNFPGRFSGRQFSNSRSEMNVSTLELGDSALYLCASSPRADTTHNEQFFGPGTRLTVL.

This clonotype showed up just a few times. The chain uses TRBV27 and TRBJ2-3; D perhaps matches TRBD2 (6 bases). The V end lost 2 bases, the J end lost 1 base, and 16 bases lay between the germline ends. The CDR3 is 17 amino acids. Germline V gene data show CDR1 as MNHEY and CDR2 as SMNVEV (reference sequence). The CDR3 loop is CASSLTLSGLGTDTQYF. The CDR3 DNA sequence: TGTGCCAGCAGTTTAACCTTAAGCGGGCTAGGCACAGATACGCAGTATTTT.